The present T cell receptor (beta chain) was sequenced within a study of T-cell memory formation after mild COVID-19. Whole-study findings and limits: Cross-reactive memory apparently joined, as some responding clones appeared in pre-infection memory.

Trimming shortened V by 2 bases and J by 0 bases, and 11 bases separated the two germline ends. The CDR3 covers 16 residues. TCRdb analysed the 5' RACE reads with MiXCR anew, one entry per CDR3 protein. The sample contains 250,000 to 300,000 distinct CDR3 sequences, 15% to 20% of which appear only once. This clonotype was detected a few times. As yet, its antigen is unknown. Sequences were obtained from PBMCs or a T cell subset sorted from them (not recorded which). The chain uses TRBV12-3 or TRBV12-4 and TRBJ2-4, with D possibly being TRBD1 (6 bases). The TCR sequence derives from a man aged 18 to 29 who had mild COVID-19 (a few samples of this study predate the infection). Cell type and time point are not known. The CDR3 spells CASSLIQGLAKNIQYF. The CDR3, as DNA: TGTGCCAGCAGTTTAATACAGGGCTTAGCCAAAAACATTCAGTACTTC.